Listed here is a single TCR beta chain. It has no known antigen specificity. No much larger clonotype is one base removed from it; base qualities were not supplied. The sample belongs to a study of cytomegalovirus exposure and HLA in healthy donors listed by TCRdb under 2017. Broadly, across the study: According to a later analysis, one platform produced both the 120 validation repertoires and the 670 or so repertoires of the first cohort. The study aimed to test whether signatures of past pathogen exposure could be identified by cataloging public T cell receptors. In addition to the first cohort of roughly 670 subjects, a separate validation cohort of 120 different subjects was used. To predict cytomegalovirus infection status, the study combined high-throughput TCR immunosequencing, statistical association of individual TCRs with disease status, and machine learning.

Donors formed part of the validation cohort, which comprised over a hundred subjects and was distinct from the first cohort of 550 to 850 subjects. On the study overall, not on this receptor specifically: Most TCR sequences were observed very rarely across donors, whereas some public TCRs were present in many individuals. The classifier was reported to diagnose cytomegalovirus status with high specificity and sensitivity in both the original cohort and the validation cohort. In the study, around 150 TCR beta chains were listed as associated with cytomegalovirus. All 120 or so repertoires were used to score co-occurrence in the validation cohort in a later analysis, because that analysis had no HLA typing for the cohort. It was suggested by the authors that the approach could potentially be generalized to other disease states and immunological phenotypes. A later analysis found that TCRs clustered in the first cohort also tended to co-occur in the 120 validation repertoires, with 94% of cluster scores above 0. In vitro tests confirmed that a few of the cytomegalovirus-associated TCR beta chains recognize cytomegalovirus antigens.

The CDR3 has 16 amino acids, counting the end cysteine and phenylalanine. Left in the record is the CDR3 DNA by itself, 48 bases read in frame from the first base. Relative to germline, V is 2 bases shorter and J is 4 bases shorter, with 15 bases between their ends. CDR1 and CDR2, looked up from the germline V gene (reference sequence), are GTSNPN and SVGIG. The library was made by the immunoSEQ multiplex PCR assay. In the original analysis: To diagnose cytomegalovirus status from the catalog of TCR beta chain sequences, a statistical classification framework was built. Entries here come from immuneACCESS through TCRdb and include only in-frame sequences with V and J called. Some clones fail to appear in such tables; in the studies checked, an unresolved V gene covers under half of the shortfall, and the cause of the remainder is unknown. D and trimming were read from the DNA, whereas the V and J calls and clone size are those reported in that table. This sample lists 150,000 to 200,000 clones; 96% were detected once. The ten largest account for around 0.9% of the sample.

Material: PBMCs. The V and J segments used are TRBV30 and TRBJ1-6; a confident D gene designation cannot be given. This TCR was sampled from a woman between 18 and 29 years old in good health and CMV-seronegative. At the DNA level, the sequence is TGTGCCTGGAGTCTAATCGGGGTAGCTTATAATTCACCCCTCCACTTT. Its translation reads: CAWSLIGVAYNSPLHF.